This TCR beta chain was captured by sequencing in a study of T cell responses to AZD1222 COVID-19 vaccine. The study, taken as a whole, reports: Increases in Spike-specific TCR breadth and depth were seen after two AZD1222 doses. Across the whole spike, CD4 TCRs peaked at regions 160-218 and 743-854. Mostly white British, mostly female donors; authors suggested clonal diversity may be underestimated.

Points on this clone: Its antigen is not known.

Here immunoSEQ multiplex PCR was the method, and the copy in TCRdb shows in-frame clones only, minus some. The profile shows 90,000 to 130,000 clones, just under 95% of them singletons. The CDR3 runs 13 residues. From germline, CDR1 is SQVTM and CDR2 ANQGSEA. Trimming took 4 bases from V and 13 from J, leaving 22 bases between them. Second doses at about 4 or about 12 weeks were pooled. The sequencing used peripheral blood, collected 28 days after the second AZD1222 dose. The sequence came from an adult who received the AZD1222 COVID-19 vaccine. This chain joins TRBV29-1 and TRBJ1-2, with D hard to call. Here the CDR3 reads CSVGKRPNWFVTF. The CDR3 DNA reads TGCAGCGTTGGAAAGAGACCCAACTGGTTTGTCACCTTC.